This T cell receptor beta chain derives from a study of CXCR3-negative and CXCR3-positive naive CD8 T cells. Study-level points and caveats: Naive cells with CXCR3 showed TRB CDR3s that were more hydrophobic than those in CXCR3-negative naive cells.

The TRB cDNA libraries were prepared by 5' RACE with UMI labels. Each CDR3 protein gets one entry in TCRdb, which reprocessed the 5' RACE reads and gives no DNA. The sample holds more than 100,000 distinct CDR3 sequences. In germline, CDR1 is MNHEY, CDR2 SVGAGI. The length of the CDR3 is 15 residues. Worth noting for this clonotype: Its antigen remains unidentified.

The receptor was derived from a human donor in good health. Some clones in this sample may be carry-over from other donors' samples. The chain uses TRBV6-5 and TRBJ2-1; TCRdb designates TRBD2, a call that cannot be tested without DNA. Sequencing used naive CXCR3+ CD8+ T cells from blood. Subset given: CD45RO-CCR7+CD27+CD95- naive CD8+ T cells expressing CXCR3 (TNR3+). The CDR3 loop is CASSFTSGGGNEQFF.